These T cell receptor beta chains were read from a single sample in a study of shared clonotypes between healthy human individuals. Some clones are missing from TCRdb's copy, which holds only in-frame ones; the method was immunoSEQ multiplex PCR. Found here are a few million clones, roughly 95% of them singletons; the top ten hold 1.5% to 2%. The specimen sequenced was naive CD8+ T cells from PBMCs. These receptors were collected from a man aged 18 to 29 in good health. Some clones in this sample may be carry-over from other donors' samples. CDR3s include the opening cysteine and the closing phenylalanine or tryptophan. Each record gives: clone size, V gene, J gene, D gene, CDR3 DNA, CDR3 protein. The D gene is left open where the match is weak. Clone size is shown for a subset of rows, as once, few, many or a class of expanded clone.

clone size: NA; V gene: TRBV30; J gene: TRBJ2-7; D gene: TRBD2; CDR3 DNA: TGTGCCTGGAGTGCACCGGGACTAGCGGGATATGGGGCTTGGGAGCAGTACTTC; CDR3 protein: CAWSAPGLAGYGAWEQYF
clone size: NA; V gene: TRBV30; J gene: TRBJ2-2; D gene: NA; CDR3 DNA: TGTGCCTGGGGTTGGACGGTCAACACCGGGGAGCTGTTTTTT; CDR3 protein: CAWGWTVNTGELFF
clone size: NA; V gene: TRBV9; J gene: TRBJ2-7; D gene: NA; CDR3 DNA: TGTGCCAGCAGCCCCCGGGGGCCTGGCGAGCAGTACTTC; CDR3 protein: CASSPRGPGEQYF
clone size: NA; V gene: TRBV2; J gene: TRBJ1-1; D gene: NA; CDR3 DNA: TGTGCCAGCAGTGAACTACCCGCGGGGGAAGCTTTCTTT; CDR3 protein: CASSELPAGEAFF
clone size: NA; V gene: TRBV11-1; J gene: TRBJ1-2; D gene: TRBD1; CDR3 DNA: TGTGCCAGCAGCTTGGACAGGGGGTCATATGGCTACACCTTC; CDR3 protein: CASSLDRGSYGYTF
clone size: NA; V gene: TRBV5-4; J gene: TRBJ2-1; D gene: TRBD2; CDR3 DNA: TGTGCCAGCAGCTTGGCAGGACTAGTTCTATTTGGAGGTAATGAGCAGTTCTTC; CDR3 protein: CASSLAGLVLFGGNEQFF
clone size: NA; V gene: TRBV13; J gene: TRBJ2-7; D gene: TRBD2; CDR3 DNA: TGTGCCAGCAGCTTCCTACCTACTAGCGGGGCCTCCTACGAGCAGTACTTC; CDR3 protein: CASSFLPTSGASYEQYF
clone size: NA; V gene: TRBV27; J gene: TRBJ2-2; D gene: TRBD2; CDR3 DNA: TGTGCCAGCAGCCCCGGGACTAGCGGGAGAACCGGGAACACCGGGGAGCTGTTTTTT; CDR3 protein: CASSPGTSGRTGNTGELFF
clone size: NA; V gene: TRBV7-6; J gene: TRBJ1-1; D gene: NA; CDR3 DNA: TGTGCCAGCAGCTTAGCGAGCCACACTGAAGCTTTCTTT; CDR3 protein: CASSLASHTEAFF
clone size: NA; V gene: TRBV28; J gene: TRBJ2-2; D gene: NA; CDR3 DNA: TGTGCCAGCAGTTGGGGCGGAGTCGGGGAGCTGTTTTTT; CDR3 protein: CASSWGGVGELFF
clone size: NA; V gene: TRBV2; J gene: TRBJ2-2; D gene: TRBD2; CDR3 DNA: TGTGCCAGCAGTGAAGGGGCGGGAGGAACCACCGGGGAGCTGTTTTTT; CDR3 protein: CASSEGAGGTTGELFF
clone size: NA; V gene: TRBV7-7; J gene: TRBJ2-1; D gene: NA; CDR3 DNA: TGTGCCAGCAGCTTATCCCTAGCCCGAGGCTACAATGAGCAGTTCTTC; CDR3 protein: CASSLSLARGYNEQFF
clone size: NA; V gene: TRBV4-1; J gene: TRBJ1-5; D gene: TRBD1; CDR3 DNA: TGCGCCAGCAGCCCCGAAGGGACAGCTCTCAATCAGCCCCAGCATTTT; CDR3 protein: CASSPEGTALNQPQHF
clone size: few; V gene: TRBV18; J gene: TRBJ1-5; D gene: NA; CDR3 DNA: TGTGCCAGCTCCCCGGTCCCCCTTCAGGGAGCGCCCCAGCATTTT; CDR3 protein: CASSPVPLQGAPQHF
clone size: NA; V gene: TRBV5-1; J gene: TRBJ2-7; D gene: TRBD1; CDR3 DNA: TGCGCCAGCAGCGGAACGGGACAGTTCAACGAGCAGTACTTC; CDR3 protein: CASSGTGQFNEQYF
clone size: once; V gene: TRBV7-9; J gene: TRBJ2-1; D gene: TRBD2; CDR3 DNA: TGTGCCAGCAGCTTAGTCGGGAGGGATGAGCAGTTCTTC; CDR3 protein: CASSLVGRDEQFF
clone size: NA; V gene: TRBV28; J gene: TRBJ2-7; D gene: TRBD2; CDR3 DNA: TGTGCCAGCACATATTCGGGAGGGAGCTACGAGCAGTACTTC; CDR3 protein: CASTYSGGSYEQYF
clone size: NA; V gene: TRBV2; J gene: TRBJ2-5; D gene: NA; CDR3 DNA: TGTGCCAGCAGTGAACGATTACAAGAGACCCAGTACTTC; CDR3 protein: CASSERLQETQYF
clone size: NA; V gene: TRBV4-3; J gene: TRBJ2-1; D gene: TRBD2; CDR3 DNA: TGCGCCAGCAGCCCTGGACTAGCGGAGTCCTACAATGAGCAGTTCTTC; CDR3 protein: CASSPGLAESYNEQFF
clone size: NA; V gene: TRBV7-9; J gene: TRBJ2-7; D gene: TRBD2; CDR3 DNA: TGTGCCAGCAACGGTCGGGGGGCCTACGAGCAGTACTTC; CDR3 protein: CASNGRGAYEQYF
clone size: NA; V gene: TRBV4-3; J gene: TRBJ2-1; D gene: NA; CDR3 DNA: TGCGCCAGCAGCCAAGACGGGTCGTGGGAGCAGTTCTTC; CDR3 protein: CASSQDGSWEQFF
clone size: NA; V gene: TRBV30; J gene: TRBJ2-7; D gene: NA; CDR3 DNA: TGTGCCTGGAGACCCACGGGGGCGTACGAGCAGTACTTC; CDR3 protein: CAWRPTGAYEQYF
clone size: NA; V gene: TRBV6-1; J gene: TRBJ1-2; D gene: TRBD1; CDR3 DNA: TGTGCCAGCATTTATAACAGGGGGATCTACTATGGCTACACCTTC; CDR3 protein: CASIYNRGIYYGYTF